The rows below give T cell receptor beta chains drawn from one sample of a study of cytomegalovirus exposure and HLA in healthy donors. Here immunoSEQ multiplex PCR was the method, and the copy in TCRdb shows in-frame clones only, minus some. The sample comprises about 160,000 clones, about three quarters of which are singletons, and around 2.5% rests with the top ten. Sample: PBMCs. These receptors originate from a female donor in good health and CMV-seronegative. Both conserved end residues are part of each CDR3. A D gene is named only where the DNA matches it firmly. Expanded clones get a size class; other rows say once, few or many, or leave the size out.

v_call	d_call	j_call	clone_size	cdr3_aa	cdr3_nt
TRBV6-1	-	TRBJ2-1	-	CASKRATNSYNEQFF	TGTGCCAGCAAGCGTGCGACTAACTCCTACAATGAGCAGTTCTTC
TRBV2	TRBD1	TRBJ1-2	once	CASSVDRNYGYTF	TGTGCCAGCAGTGTGGACAGGAACTATGGCTACACCTTC
TRBV19	-	TRBJ1-2	few	CASSPSLGQGKGGYTF	TGTGCCAGTAGTCCCTCCCTCGGGCAGGGGAAGGGAGGCTACACCTTC
TRBV27	TRBD2	TRBJ2-1	-	CASSPYSGRGDEQFF	TGTGCCAGCAGTCCTTATTCGGGTCGGGGGGATGAGCAGTTCTTC
TRBV19	TRBD1	TRBJ1-5	few	CASTPTGVNQPQHF	TGTGCCAGTACCCCGACAGGGGTCAATCAGCCCCAGCATTTT
TRBV19	-	TRBJ2-7	-	CASSPGAYEQYF	TGTGCCAGTAGTCCGGGGGCCTACGAGCAGTACTTC
TRBV7-2	-	TRBJ1-3	-	CASSPGRAGNTIYF	TGTGCCAGCAGCCCGGGTCGAGCTGGAAACACCATATATTTT
TRBV30	-	TRBJ1-6	-	CAYRENSPLHF	TGTGCCTACAGGGAGAATTCACCCCTCCACTTT
TRBV7-9	TRBD1	TRBJ1-6	-	CASSAGTGNLRSPLHF	TGTGCCAGCAGCGCCGGGACAGGGAACCTACGGTCACCCCTCCACTTT
TRBV30	-	TRBJ2-6	-	CAWSVRRGGANVLTF	TGTGCCTGGAGTGTACGGAGGGGTGGGGCCAACGTCCTGACTTTC
TRBV28	-	TRBJ1-2	-	CASTLLRGQLGGFGYTF	TGTGCCAGCACCCTCCTGCGCGGCCAGCTCGGTGGGTTTGGCTACACCTTC
TRBV28	-	TRBJ1-5	-	CASSDGGQPQHF	TGTGCCAGCAGCGACGGGGGTCAGCCCCAGCATTTT
TRBV30	-	TRBJ1-2	-	CAWRNRDVGYTF	TGTGCCTGGAGGAACAGGGATGTTGGCTACACCTTC
TRBV5-6	-	TRBJ2-1	once	CASSLVRHNEQFF	TGTGCCAGCAGCTTGGTCAGGCACAATGAGCAGTTCTTC
TRBV4-1	TRBD2	TRBJ2-1	few	CASSQEPSGGQRDNEQFF	TGCGCCAGCAGCCAAGAGCCCAGCGGGGGGCAGAGGGACAATGAGCAGTTCTTC
TRBV5-5	TRBD1	TRBJ1-6	-	CASSSRTGGYNSPLHF	TGTGCCAGCAGCTCCCGGACAGGGGGTTATAATTCACCCCTCCACTTT
TRBV11-2	TRBD1	TRBJ2-7	-	CASSLAGRQGVYEQYF	TGTGCCAGCAGCTTAGCGGGGAGACAGGGGGTCTACGAGCAGTACTTC
TRBV25-1	-	TRBJ1-1	few	CASSPLDSMNTEAFF	TGTGCCAGCAGTCCGCTTGACAGTATGAACACTGAAGCTTTCTTT
TRBV4-1	-	TRBJ2-3	-	CASSQERVSTDTQYF	TGCGCCAGCAGCCAAGAGCGGGTTAGCACAGATACGCAGTATTTT
TRBV7-3	-	TRBJ2-3	-	CASSPQGPAIPGVSDTQYF	TGTGCCAGCAGCCCCCAGGGCCCCGCGATTCCGGGGGTTTCAGATACGCAGTATTTT
TRBV9	TRBD2	TRBJ2-7	few	CASGRLTSGLDEQYF	TGTGCCAGCGGCCGTCTAACTAGCGGGCTAGACGAGCAGTACTTC
TRBV11-2	-	TRBJ2-3	-	CASSLGLSTDTQYF	TGTGCCAGCAGCTTAGGACTTAGCACAGATACGCAGTATTTT
TRBV7-3	-	TRBJ2-1	once	CASSLTGEQFF	TGTGCCAGCAGCCTTACGGGTGAGCAGTTCTTC
TRBV23-1	TRBD1	TRBJ1-2	-	CASSQSDRGPEGYTF	TGCGCCAGCAGTCAATCCGACAGGGGGCCGGAGGGCTACACCTTC
TRBV5-1	-	TRBJ2-7	-	CASSLTGRGGSYEQYF	TGCGCCAGCAGCCTTACAGGGAGGGGTGGATCCTACGAGCAGTACTTC
TRBV11-2	-	TRBJ2-1	-	CASSFRGGALDEQFF	TGTGCCAGCAGCTTTAGGGGGGGGGCCTTGGATGAGCAGTTCTTC
TRBV29-1	TRBD2	TRBJ2-2	-	CSAVGLASLNGELFF	TGCAGCGCCGTGGGACTAGCGAGCCTCAACGGGGAGCTGTTTTTT
TRBV5-8	-	TRBJ2-3	few	CASNMRGGNADTQYF	TGTGCCAGCAACATGAGGGGGGGAAACGCAGATACGCAGTATTTT
TRBV6-1	TRBD2	TRBJ2-7	-	CASRRGETSYEQYF	TGTGCCAGCCGCCGGGGGGAAACCTCCTACGAGCAGTACTTC
TRBV6-1	-	TRBJ1-1	-	CASFAADSVSVAFF	TGTGCCAGTTTCGCAGCGGATTCTGTCTCGGTAGCTTTCTTT
TRBV7-2	-	TRBJ1-4	-	CASSLDQGSNEKLFF	TGTGCCAGCAGCTTAGATCAGGGTTCTAATGAAAAACTGTTTTTT
TRBV4-1	TRBD2	TRBJ2-5	-	CASSQDPALAGGQETQYF	TGCGCCAGCAGCCAAGACCCTGCTCTAGCGGGGGGGCAAGAGACCCAGTACTTC
TRBV5-4	-	TRBJ1-1	-	CASSLDKLRAFF	TGTGCCAGCAGCTTAGACAAACTTAGAGCTTTCTTT
TRBV11-2	-	TRBJ1-1	-	CASSAGPRAEAFF	TGTGCCAGCAGCGCGGGACCTCGGGCTGAAGCTTTCTTT
TRBV19	TRBD1	TRBJ1-1	-	CASSPTGGLNTEAFF	TGTGCCAGTAGTCCCACAGGGGGCTTAAACACTGAAGCTTTCTTT
TRBV7-3	-	TRBJ2-2	once	CASSLVSSGELFF	TGTGCCAGCAGCCTAGTTTCGAGCGGGGAGCTGTTTTTT
TRBV2	-	TRBJ1-2	-	CASSPNYGYTF	TGTGCCAGCAGTCCAAACTATGGCTACACCTTC
TRBV28	TRBD2	TRBJ2-1	-	CASSLSGGGNEQFF	TGTGCCAGCAGCCTCTCTGGCGGGGGAAATGAGCAGTTCTTC